This entry lists 31 T cell receptor beta chains sequenced from one sample in a study of metastatic and nonmetastatic thyroid tumors. MiXCR was used by TCRdb to re-call the PCR reads. The sample has under 7,500 clones; under 3.5% are singletons. Nobody among the patients had been given any treatment before thyroid surgery. Sequencing used tumor tissue. These receptors all stem from a female donor with papillary thyroid cancer or a benign thyroid nodule (not recorded which). Some clones in this sample may be carry-over from other donors' samples.

In its sample, this clone ranks as medium-sized (0.01 to 0.1%). The genes are TRBV2 and TRBJ2-3; TRBD1 or TRBD2 may be the D gene (5 bases each). V lost 7 bases and J 2 bases, leaving 16 bases between the germline ends. The CDR3 totals 15 residues. Germline CDR1 and CDR2: SNHLY and FYNNEI. The CDR3 loop is CASTGRTIATDTQYF. The CDR3 nucleotides read TGTGCCAGCACGGGACGTACGATTGCCACAGATACGCAGTATTTT.

This clone was detected many times. A read error may be the cause here, since a much bigger clone is one base away. The CDR3 here is CVSSGEVGYTF. CDR3 in DNA: TGTGTCAGCAGTGGCGAGGTTGGCTACACCTTC. V usage is TRBV2 and J usage is TRBJ1-2; D gene uncertain. The germline CDR1 and CDR2 sequences are SNHLY and FYNNEI. The CDR3 runs to 11 residues. Using reference TRBV2 and TRBJ1-2 for the parts outside the CDR3, the full variable domain is EPEVTQTPSHQVTQMGQEVILRCVPISNHLYFYWYRQILGQKVEFLVSFYNNEISEKSEIFDDQFSVERPDGSNFTLKIRSTKLEDSAMYFCVSSGEVGYTFGSGTRLTVV.

This clone is deemed medium-sized. This rearrangement joins TRBV28 to TRBJ1-3; D might be TRBD1 (5 bases). The V and J ends lost 5 bases and 2 bases respectively, with 16 bases between them. Germline V gene sequence: CDR1 MDHEN, CDR2 SYDVKM. This CDR3 has 16 residues. As DNA, the CDR3 is TGTGCCAGCAGTCCCCCTCAGGGAGTGACTGGAAACACCATATATTTT. It yields the protein CASSPPQGVTGNTIYF.

This clone was seen many times. This sequence joins TRBV7-6 and TRBJ2-7; D is possibly TRBD1 (6 bases). Trimming took 5 bases from V and 8 from J, leaving 16 bases between them. The V gene's germline CDR1 is SGHVS and CDR2 FNYEAQ. This CDR3 is built from 13 residues. The CDR3 is CASSTEGGKKQYF. The DNA for the CDR3 is TGTGCCAGCAGCACTGAAGGGGGAAAAAAGCAGTACTTC.

This clone was seen many times. Lacking the conserved final phenylalanine or tryptophan, this CDR3 likely reflects a read error. This chain links TRBV20-1 with TRBJ2-1, with 7 bases lining up with TRBD1. The CDR3 spans 14 residues. J lost 2 bases, V lost 6 bases, and 7 bases had no gene match. Germline V lookup: CDR1 DFQATT, CDR2 SNEGSKA (reference sequence). The CDR3 loop reads CSAGKGAAYNEQFV. CDR3 in DNA: TGCAGTGCCGGGAAGGGGGCTGCCTACAATGAGCAGTTCGTC.

This clone counts as medium-sized. In DNA form, the CDR3 reads TGTGCCAGTAGTATCGAGGGCTCGGGCTATGGCTACACCTTC. The encoded protein is CASSIEGSGYGYTF. The V gene is TRBV19, the J gene TRBJ1-2; D not certain. The germline CDR1 and CDR2 sequences are LNHDA and SQIVND (reference sequence). Trimming pared 3 bases from V and 4 bases from J, leaving 12 bases between. This CDR3 has 14 amino acids.

By proportion, this clone is medium-sized. The chain uses TRBV19 and TRBJ1-1, with 7 positions matching TRBD1. J gave up 2 bases and V 3 bases, and 9 bases lay outside the gene matches. The CDR3 runs 16 residues. CDR1 and CDR2 (germline): LNHDA, SQIVND (reference sequence). CDR3 sequence (DNA): TGTGCCAGTAGTATTGGGCGACAGGGCTTTAACACTGAAGCTTTCTTT. Protein: CASSIGRQGFNTEAFF.

At least ten counts were recorded for this clone. V usage is TRBV20-1 and J usage is TRBJ2-1; perhaps TRBD2 as D (6 bases). The germline V gene has CDR1 DFQATT and CDR2 SNEGSKA (reference sequence). CDR3 size: 14 residues. The V end lost 6 bases, the J end lost 3 bases, and 15 bases lay between the germline ends. CDR3 coding DNA: TGCAGTGCCGACTCCGGGACTCACTACAATGAGCAGTTCTTC. As protein: CSADSGTHYNEQFF.

This clone is deemed medium-sized. The V gene is TRBV20-1, the J gene TRBJ1-3, with D unresolved. Germline CDR1 DFQATT, CDR2 SNEGSKA (reference sequence). Trimming took off 6 bases at V and 6 bases at J, with 18 bases between the two ends. The CDR3 contains 14 residues. This CDR3 reads CSAPPAEVPNTIYF. DNA for the CDR3: TGCAGTGCACCCCCGGCGGAGGTCCCAAACACCATATATTTT.

Ten or more counts support this clone. The CDR3 does not end in the conserved phenylalanine or tryptophan, so this is likely a read error. As DNA, the CDR3 is TGTGCCAGCAGCTCCCTAGCGGGAGGGCTCTACAATGAGCAGTTCGTC. This gives the protein CASSSLAGGLYNEQFV. This chain uses TRBV7-9 with TRBJ2-1; 12 nucleotides line up with TRBD2. After removal of 4 bases from V and 3 bases from J, the junction contained 4 bases not matched to a gene. CDR3 length equals 16 residues. Germline lookup yields CDR1 SEHNR and CDR2 FQNEAQ (reference sequence).

This clone was recorded only once. The rearrangement uses TRBV11-3 and TRBJ2-5; 14 bases are a match to TRBD2. The CDR3 length is 15 residues. V was pared by 4 bases and J by 5 bases, with 3 bases of the junction left unmatched. Looked up from germline, CDR1 is SGHNT and CDR2 is YENEEA. The CDR3 sequence is CASSSRLAGGETQYF. The DNA of the CDR3 is TGTGCCAGCAGCTCCCGACTAGCGGGAGGGGAGACCCAGTACTTC.

This clone came up many times. A read error may produce the germline difference seen at one junction end. Other nucleotide sequences from this sample produce the same CDR3. The V call is TRBV20-1, the J call TRBJ1-1; no reliable D call. Germline V gene lookup returns CDR1 DFQATT and CDR2 SNEGSKA (reference sequence). The CDR3 has 11 amino acids. The CDR3 loop reads CMAERNTEAFF. The CDR3 coding sequence is TGTATGGCAGAGAGGAACACTGAAGCTTTCTTT.

This clone is judged medium-sized. The rearrangement uses TRBV12-3 or TRBV12-4 and TRBJ2-2; possibly TRBD1 for D (5 bases). The V end was cut by 6 bases, the J end by 4 bases, with 21 bases between. The CDR3 spans 17 residues. This CDR3 reads CASSKPPDKEPTGELFF. DNA for the CDR3: TGTGCCAGCAGCAAACCTCCGGACAAGGAACCCACCGGGGAGCTGTTTTTT.

This clone is deemed medium-sized (0.01 to 0.1%). V usage is TRBV7-8 and J usage is TRBJ1-5; D might be TRBD1 (5 bases). Germline V gives CDR1 SGHVS, CDR2 FQNEAQ. V was shortened by 0 bases and J by 5 bases, with 14 bases between the two germline ends. This CDR3 is 16 amino acids long. The CDR3 sequence is CASSLALRVGDQPQHF. The CDR3 DNA follows: TGTGCCAGCAGCTTAGCGCTCAGGGTGGGGGATCAGCCCCAGCATTTT.

In its sample, this clone is medium-sized. The genes are TRBV19 and TRBJ2-1, with 12 bases that match TRBD2. The CDR3 contains 15 residues. From germline, CDR1 is LNHDA and CDR2 SQIVND (reference sequence). The V segment lost 6 bases and the J segment 4 bases; nucleotides outside the gene matches: 4. CDR3 loop: CASRLGLAGYNEQFF. The CDR3 nucleotides read TGTGCCAGTAGGCTCGGACTAGCGGGATACAATGAGCAGTTCTTC.

As concerns this clone: The conserved final phenylalanine or tryptophan is absent from the CDR3, which likely points to a read error. It is unclear where the CDR3 begins or ends on the DNA, so no DNA is shown, and the CDR3 is as TCRdb lists it. V and J are TRBV24-1 and TRBJ2-1; the table names TRBD1, a call not compared with the DNA. The CDR3 totals 17 residues, both ends included. Germline values: CDR1 KGHDR, CDR2 SFDVKD. CDR3 residues: CATSDRRGQGAYNEQLV.

As to this clone: One end of the junction does not line up with germline, which may come from a read error. V and J are TRBV30 and TRBJ2-1; D not certain. Germline CDR1 and CDR2: GTSNPN and SVGIG (reference sequence). The CDR3 contains 14 residues. Written as DNA, the CDR3 is TGTGCCCGGAGTGAGGTGGCAGATTACAATGAGCAGTTCTTC. Translating it yields CARSEVADYNEQFF.

By share, this clone ranks as medium-sized. V and J are TRBV5-1 and TRBJ1-1; D unclear. V lost 0 bases, J lost 1 base, and 7 bases lay in between. The germline V gene has CDR1 SGHRS and CDR2 YFSETQ. The CDR3 has 14 residues. The CDR3 nucleotides read TGCGCCAGCAGCTTGGGAGGAGGGAACACTGAAGCTTTCTTT. It yields the protein CASSLGGGNTEAFF.

Relative to its sample, this clone is medium-sized. V and J are TRBV7-9 and TRBJ1-2; perhaps TRBD1 as D (5 bases). Germline-derived CDR1 and CDR2 are SEHNR and FQNEAQ (reference sequence). This CDR3 has 15 amino acids. Trimming cost V 1 base and J 4 bases, with 13 bases left between them. CDR3 in DNA: TGTGCCAGCAGCTTAGGTTCAGGGCCAAGCTATGGCTACACCTTC. Protein product: CASSLGSGPSYGYTF. The entire variable domain, with the rest obtained from reference TRBV7-9 and TRBJ1-2, is as follows: DTGVSQNPRHKITKRGQNVTFRCDPISEHNRLYWYRQTLGQGPEFLTYFQNEAQLEKSRLLSDRFSAERPKGSFSTLEIQRTEQGDSAMYLCASSLGSGPSYGYTFGSGTRLTVV.

This clone was seen many times. This rearrangement joins TRBV4-2 to TRBJ2-2; 7 bases match TRBD2. The CDR3 has 17 residues. V lost 0 bases, J lost 0 bases, and 4 bases stayed unmatched. Germline CDR1 reads LGHNA; CDR2 reads YNFKEQ. CDR3 coding DNA: TGTGCCAGCAGCCAAGATGGGGGGGGGTCGAACACCGGGGAGCTGTTTTTT. Residues: CASSQDGGGSNTGELFF.

Within the sample, this clone is medium-sized (0.01 to 0.1%). V gene TRBV5-1 combines with J gene TRBJ2-7; D is unclear. Trimming stripped 2 bases from V and 0 bases from J, with 9 bases between. Germline V lookup: CDR1 SGHRS, CDR2 YFSETQ. This CDR3 has 14 amino acids. The CDR3 DNA sequence: TGCGCCAGCAGCTTCTTGGGCGTCTCCTACGAGCAGTACTTC. This translates into CASSFLGVSYEQYF.

This clone was seen at least ten times. The chain has TRBV18 and TRBJ2-1, with 9 positions matching TRBD2. The CDR3 totals 15 residues. The V and J ends lost 2 bases and 2 bases, in that order; junction bases with no gene match: 1. The V gene's germline CDR1 is KGHSH and CDR2 LQKENI. The CDR3 sequence is CASSPVAGAYNEQFF. The CDR3, as DNA: TGTGCCAGCTCACCAGTAGCGGGAGCCTACAATGAGCAGTTCTTC.

This clone was seen many times. One end of the junction varies from germline; a read error may be responsible. V is TRBV2 and J is TRBJ2-1, with D hard to call. The CDR3 length is 15 residues. Germline lookup yields CDR1 SNHLY and CDR2 FYNNEI. The CDR3 here is CASSEARSSYNKQFF. The CDR3 coding sequence is TGTGCCAGCAGTGAAGCGCGGTCCTCCTACAATAAGCAGTTCTTC.

This clone appeared many times. The chain links TRBV7-2 to TRBJ2-7; D remains ambiguous. This CDR3 region has 14 residues. In germline, CDR1 is SGHTA, CDR2 FQGNSA. V lost 5 bases, J lost 4 bases, and 15 bases lay in between. DNA of the CDR3: TGTGCCAGCAGCCCTCCCGAGGCTGGTTACGAGCAGTACTTC. It is translated as CASSPPEAGYEQYF.

This clone was counted at least ten times. This chain links TRBV28 with TRBJ2-4; TRBD1 agrees at 7 bases. Per germline, CDR1 MDHEN and CDR2 SYDVKM. This CDR3 comprises 13 residues. The V and J ends lost 3 bases and 5 bases, in that order; junction bases with no gene match: 1. The CDR3 coding sequence is TGTGCCAGCAGTTTTACAGGGGAAAACATTCAGTACTTC. It specifies CASSFTGENIQYF.

This clone occurred many times. A much larger clone lies one base from this, so it may be a read error. This chain joins TRBV10-3 and TRBJ2-7; D might be TRBD2 (7 bases). The V gene lost 7 bases and the J gene lost 5 bases, with 15 bases spanning the gap. The CDR3 spans 13 residues. Per germline, CDR1 ENHRY and CDR2 SYGVKD. CDR3 region: CAIMRDGGHEQYF. CDR3 in DNA: TGTGCCATCATGAGGGACGGGGGGCACGAGCAGTACTTC.

This clone was seen ten or more times. The chain has TRBV27 and TRBJ1-5; D not certain. The V gene's germline CDR1 is MNHEY and CDR2 SMNVEV (reference sequence). The CDR3 totals 14 residues. V was trimmed by 3 bases and J by 8 bases, leaving 14 bases between them. For the CDR3, the DNA is TGTGCCAGCAGTTTCAGCGGGGTCGACAAGCCCCAGCATTTT. Protein sequence: CASSFSGVDKPQHF.

This clone was detected many times. The chain combines TRBV20-1 with TRBJ2-2; D possibly corresponds to TRBD2 (7 bases). The V end was cut by 6 bases, the J end by 2 bases, with 13 bases between. CDR1 is DFQATT and CDR2 is SNEGSKA in the germline V gene (reference sequence). The CDR3 consists of 14 residues. The CDR3 here is CSATSGTNTGELFF. Here the CDR3 DNA reads TGCAGTGCCACAAGCGGGACAAACACCGGGGAGCTGTTTTTT.

This clone has ten or more counts. The chain combines TRBV27 with TRBJ2-2; no clear D gene. V dropped 4 bases and J dropped 5 bases, with 14 bases sitting between them. Germline-derived CDR1 and CDR2 are MNHEY and SMNVEV (reference sequence). This CDR3 region has 15 residues. The CDR3 region is CASSSDVFGTGELFF. CDR3 DNA sequence: TGTGCCAGCAGTTCTGATGTATTCGGTACCGGGGAGCTGTTTTTT.

This clone was observed at least ten times. The chain links TRBV6-5 to TRBJ2-5; perhaps TRBD2 as D (6 bases). This CDR3 has 18 amino acids. The germline V gene has CDR1 MNHEY and CDR2 SVGAGI. V lost 2 bases and J 4 bases, leaving 23 bases between the germline ends. DNA of the CDR3: TGTGCCAGCAGTTACAAAAGGGGACTCTCCACGCGGGCAGAGACCCAGTACTTC. This codes for CASSYKRGLSTRAETQYF.

By sample share, this clone is medium-sized. The V and J genes are TRBV7-8 and TRBJ2-2; D not certain. Trimming shortened V by 2 bases and J by 6 bases, and 4 bases separated the two germline ends. This CDR3 contains 12 residues. The germline CDR1 and CDR2 sequences are SGHVS and FQNEAQ. CDR3 nucleotide sequence: TGTGCCAGCAGCTTAAGATCCGGGGAGCTGTTTTTT. Translated: CASSLRSGELFF.